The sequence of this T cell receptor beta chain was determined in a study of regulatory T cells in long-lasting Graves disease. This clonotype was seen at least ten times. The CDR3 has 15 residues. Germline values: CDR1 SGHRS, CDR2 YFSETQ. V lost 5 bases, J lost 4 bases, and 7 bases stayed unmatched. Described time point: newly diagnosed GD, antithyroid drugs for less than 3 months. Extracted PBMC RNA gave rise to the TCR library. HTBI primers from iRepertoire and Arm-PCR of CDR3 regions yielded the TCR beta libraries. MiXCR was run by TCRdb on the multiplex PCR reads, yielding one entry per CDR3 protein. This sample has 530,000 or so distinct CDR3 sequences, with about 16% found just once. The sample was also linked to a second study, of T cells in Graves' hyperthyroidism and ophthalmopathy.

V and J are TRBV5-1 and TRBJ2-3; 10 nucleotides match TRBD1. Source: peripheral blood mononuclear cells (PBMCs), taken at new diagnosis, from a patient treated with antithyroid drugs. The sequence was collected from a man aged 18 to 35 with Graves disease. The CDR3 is CASRRQGALSDTQYF. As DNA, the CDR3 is TGCGCCAGCAGACGACAGGGGGCTCTCTCAGATACGCAGTATTTT.